The next 5 T cell receptor beta chains were all read from a single sample in a study of blood T cell repertoires in COVID-19. Profiling relied on immunoSEQ multiplex PCR, and the TCRdb table lists in-frame clones only, not all of them. This sample carries some 69,000 clones, 90% of them seen once, and the ten largest clones take roughly 0.53%. Material: peripheral blood. These receptors were collected from a man in his fifties with COVID-19, enrolled during active disease.

V and J are TRBV29-1 and TRBJ2-5; 8 positions agree with TRBD2. CDR3 length: 16 residues. Germline V gene lookup returns CDR1 SQVTM and CDR2 ANQGSEA. Germline trimming cut 4 bases from V and 9 bases from J; bases unmatched to any gene: 19. CDR3 protein: CSVGLPGFEARGAQYF. The DNA for the CDR3 is TGCAGCGTTGGTCTTCCCGGTTTCGAGGCGCGGGGGGCCCAGTACTTC.

Turning to this clone: A junction boundary mismatches the germline segment, possibly from a read error. V is TRBV7-7 and J is TRBJ2-2; 9 bases fit TRBD1. The V gene's germline CDR1 is SSHAT and CDR2 FNYEAQ (reference sequence). The CDR3 consists of 14 residues. The CDR3 region is CASSQDRGTGELFF. CDR3 DNA sequence: TGTGCTAGCAGCCAGGACAGGGGCACCGGGGAGCTGTTTTTT.

This chain uses TRBV29-1 with TRBJ1-1, with 7 bases aligning to TRBD1. The CDR3 contains 14 residues. CDR1 and CDR2 (germline): SQVTM, ANQGSEA. Germline trimming cut 6 bases from V and 1 base from J; bases unmatched to any gene: 8. CDR3: CSVRRDRWNTEAFF. CDR3 bases: TGCAGCGTCCGGAGGGACAGATGGAACACTGAAGCTTTCTTT. Looking up the rest from reference TRBV29-1 and TRBJ1-1 gives the full variable domain: SAVISQKPSRDICQRGTSLTIQCQVDSQVTMMFWYRQQPGQSLTLIATANQGSEATYESGFVIDKFPISRPNLTFSTLTVSNMSPEDSSIYLCSVRRDRWNTEAFFGQGTRLTVV.

This sequence joins TRBV5-1 and TRBJ1-4; 7 bases agree with TRBD1. Unmatched junction bases numbered 10, after V lost 0 bases and J lost 5 bases. The CDR3 runs to 17 residues. The germline gives CDR1 SGHRS, CDR2 YFSETQ. DNA for the CDR3: TGCGCCAGCAGCTTGGGTTTAAGCAGGGGGAGAAATGAAAAACTGTTTTTT. Protein sequence: CASSLGLSRGRNEKLFF.

This clone was recorded only once. The V and J genes are TRBV19 and TRBJ2-1, with TRBD2 matching 9 bases. Per germline, CDR1 LNHDA and CDR2 SQIVND (reference sequence). The CDR3 loop spans 14 amino acids. Trimming removed 7 bases from V and 2 bases from J; junction bases left unmatched: 3. CDR3 nucleotides: TGTGCCAGTAACCAGCGGGGGGCCTACAATGAGCAGTTCTTC. This translates into CASNQRGAYNEQFF. Together with reference TRBV19 and TRBJ2-1, the CDR3 gives the full variable domain: DGGITQSPKYLFRKEGQNVTLSCEQNLNHDAMYWYRQDPGQGLRLIYYSQIVNDFQKGDIAEGYSVSREKKESFPLTVTSAQKNPTAFYLCASNQRGAYNEQFFGPGTRLTVL.